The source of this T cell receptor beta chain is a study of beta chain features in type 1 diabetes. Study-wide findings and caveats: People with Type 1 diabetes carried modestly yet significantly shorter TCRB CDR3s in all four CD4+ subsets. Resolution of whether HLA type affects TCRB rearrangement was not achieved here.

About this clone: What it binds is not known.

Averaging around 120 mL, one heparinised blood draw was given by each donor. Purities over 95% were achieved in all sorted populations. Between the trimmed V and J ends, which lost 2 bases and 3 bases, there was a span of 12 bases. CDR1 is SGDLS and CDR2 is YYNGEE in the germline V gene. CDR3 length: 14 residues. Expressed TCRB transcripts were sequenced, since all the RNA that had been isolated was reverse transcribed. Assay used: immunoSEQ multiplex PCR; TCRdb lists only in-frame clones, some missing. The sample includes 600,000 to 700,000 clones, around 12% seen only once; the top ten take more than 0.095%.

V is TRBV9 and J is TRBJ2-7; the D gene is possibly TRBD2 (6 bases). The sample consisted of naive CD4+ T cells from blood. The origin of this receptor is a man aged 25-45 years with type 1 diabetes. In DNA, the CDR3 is TGTGCCAGCAGCGTGGAGGGGCTGGGCTACGAGCAGTACTTC. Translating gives CASSVEGLGYEQYF.